Detailed here is one T cell receptor beta chain. No antigen is known for it. In germline, CDR1 is SGHNT, CDR2 YENEEA. J was trimmed by 8 bases and V by 6 bases; bases with no gene match: 13. The CDR3 has 17 amino acids. TCRdb keeps only in-frame clones here, not all; method: immunoSEQ multiplex PCR. The repertoire consists of 150,000 to 200,000 clones, with roughly nine tenths occurring once and the leading ten covering approximately 2.6%. This entry is derived from a study of cytomegalovirus exposure and HLA in healthy donors. Study-wide points: In vitro, a few CMV-associated chains proved specific for CMV antigens.

The sequencing sample was made of PBMCs. The TCR comes from a man aged 18 to 29 in good health and CMV-seropositive. This sequence joins TRBV11-3 and TRBJ2-1; 13 nucleotides line up with TRBD2. The CDR3: CASSPGLAGAFGDEQFF. CDR3 coding DNA: TGTGCCAGCAGTCCTGGACTAGCGGGGGCTTTCGGAGATGAGCAGTTCTTC.